Shown below are 24 T cell receptor beta chains from a single sample sequenced in a study of CXCR3-negative and CXCR3-positive naive CD8 T cells. Preparation of TRB cDNA libraries relied on 5' RACE carrying UMI labels. TCRdb processed the 5' RACE reads again and assigns one entry to each CDR3 protein, with no DNA. The sample table sets out approximately 3,000 distinct CDR3 sequences. Sequenced input: naive CXCR3- CD8+ T cells from blood. Documented subset: CD45RO-CCR7+CD27+CD95- naive CD8+ T cells lacking CXCR3 (TNR3-). The receptors were gathered from a human donor in good health. Some clones in this sample may be carry-over from other donors' samples.

This clonotype is classed as medium-sized (0.01 to 0.1%) by frequency. The rearrangement links TRBV29-1 to TRBJ2-1; TCRdb returns TRBD1, unconfirmable since there is no DNA. This CDR3 spans 16 amino acids. Germline loops: CDR1 SQVTM, CDR2 ANQGSEA. The CDR3 sequence is CSVEVPDRASYNEQFF.

Considering frequency, this clonotype is medium-sized (0.01 to 0.1%). This chain uses TRBV21-1 with TRBJ1-3. TRBV21-1 is a documented pseudogene. The CDR3 contains 19 residues. CDR3 sequence reads: CASSKVKVGLKTSGNTIYF.

According to its frequency, this clonotype is medium-sized. The chain employs TRBV19 and TRBJ2-1; TCRdb lists TRBD1, though no DNA is available to test this call. Germline V gene lookup returns CDR1 LNHDA and CDR2 SQIVND (reference sequence). The CDR3 is 13 residues long. The CDR3: CASSIGTPNEQFF.

This rearrangement joins TRBV7-8 to TRBJ1-3. Germline V gene data show CDR1 as SGHVS and CDR2 as FQNEAQ. The CDR3 totals 16 residues. This CDR3 is CASSSMPGLSGNTIYF.

This clonotype counts as medium-sized (0.01 to 0.1%) by frequency. The chain recombines TRBV10-2 with TRBJ2-3; TCRdb lists TRBD2, though no DNA is available to test this call. Germline CDR1 is WSHSY and CDR2 is SAAADI. CDR3 length: 15 residues. The CDR3: CASMRAGDITDTQYF.

This clonotype shows up as medium-sized by frequency. The chain links TRBV4-3 to TRBJ1-2. Germline-derived CDR1 and CDR2 are LGHNA and YSLEER. CDR3 length: 14 residues. The CDR3 loop reads CASSQDREGYGYTF.

The V call is TRBV6-2 or TRBV6-3, the J call TRBJ2-7; TCRdb names TRBD1, which stays unverified in the absence of DNA. Germline CDR1 MNHEY, CDR2 SVGEGT. This CDR3 has 13 residues. The CDR3 loop reads CASSPDRAYEQYF.

The CDR3 spells CASSYTGRTEAFF. The rearrangement joins TRBV6-6 to TRBJ1-1; without DNA, the TCRdb call of TRBD1 cannot be checked. This CDR3 has 13 residues. Germline V gene sequence: CDR1 MNHNY, CDR2 SVGAGI (reference sequence).

The genes are TRBV29-1 and TRBJ2-3; the D call from TCRdb, TRBD1, cannot be confirmed without DNA. This CDR3 is built from 12 residues. The germline V gene has CDR1 SQVTM and CDR2 ANQGSEA. CDR3 sequence reads: CSAEGQGDTQYF.

This clonotype ranks as medium-sized in terms of frequency. The chain is built from TRBV7-9 and TRBJ1-5. The CDR3 runs to 15 residues. CDR1 and CDR2 from the germline V gene are SEHNR and FQNEAQ (reference sequence). The CDR3: CASSLGPHSNQPQHF.

Considering frequency, this clonotype is medium-sized (0.01 to 0.1%). The rearrangement joins TRBV7-2 to TRBJ2-3; TCRdb gives TRBD2 as the D gene, but with no DNA this cannot be confirmed. The CDR3 has 15 residues. Germline V CDR1 and CDR2: SGHTA, FQGNSA. CDR3 in amino acids: CASSPTSGRLDTQYF. The full variable domain, with the rest looked up from reference TRBV7-2 and TRBJ2-3, is GAGVSQSPSNKVTEKGKDVELRCDPISGHTALYWYRQSLGQGLEFLIYFQGNSAPDKSGLPSDRFSAERTGGSVSTLTIQRTQQEDSAVYLCASSPTSGRLDTQYFGPGTRLTVL.

This clonotype registers medium-sized by frequency. This chain links TRBV7-9 with TRBJ1-5; the TCRdb D gene call, TRBD1, has no DNA to confirm it. Germline CDR1 is SEHNR and CDR2 is FQNEAQ (reference sequence). CDR3 length: 14 residues. CDR3 residues: CASSLDREEQPQHF.

Its frequency marks this clonotype as medium-sized. The rearrangement uses TRBV19 and TRBJ2-7; without DNA, the TCRdb call of TRBD1 cannot be checked. Per the germline V gene, CDR1 is LNHDA and CDR2 is SQIVND (reference sequence). The CDR3 length is 12 residues. CDR3 amino acids: CASSYGGGEQYF.

This clonotype is deemed medium-sized by its frequency. This chain connects TRBV4-2 to TRBJ2-3. This CDR3 is built from 14 residues. CDR1 and CDR2 (germline): LGHNA, YNFKEQ. CDR3 amino acids: CASSQVLWADTQYF.

CDR3 sequence reads: CASSQITGSSGNTIYF. The chain employs TRBV3-1 and TRBJ1-3. Germline values: CDR1 LGHDT, CDR2 YNNKEL (reference sequence). The CDR3 covers 16 residues.

The CDR3 loop is CASSVDGGDFNEQFF. The chain has TRBV19 and TRBJ2-1; TCRdb's D call of TRBD1 is untestable without DNA. The CDR3 consists of 15 residues. Germline CDR1 reads LNHDA; CDR2 reads SQIVND (reference sequence).

The chain has TRBV20-1 and TRBJ2-3; no DNA is available, so the TRBD1 call from TCRdb remains unchecked. Germline V gene sequence: CDR1 DFQATT, CDR2 SNEGSKA (reference sequence). This CDR3 is 15 amino acids long. The CDR3 sequence: CSARARGGSTDTQYF.

The chain employs TRBV4-3 and TRBJ1-5; the D gene TCRdb calls, TRBD1, cannot be checked with no DNA. This CDR3 has 16 amino acids. Germline-derived CDR1 and CDR2 are LGHNA and YSLEER. CDR3 sequence reads: CASSQTGTGGNQPQHF.

Considering frequency, this clonotype is medium-sized. The V gene is TRBV28, the J gene TRBJ2-4. The V gene's germline CDR1 is MDHEN and CDR2 SYDVKM. This CDR3 is 13 amino acids long. The CDR3 sequence: CASNPRVSNIQYF. The full variable domain, completed using reference TRBV28 and TRBJ2-4, is DVKVTQSSRYLVKRTGEKVFLECVQDMDHENMFWYRQDPGLGLRLIYFSYDVKMKEKGDIPEGYSVSREKKERFSLILESASTNQTSMYLCASNPRVSNIQYFGAGTRLSVL.

In terms of frequency, this clonotype is medium-sized. The chain is built from TRBV10-3 and TRBJ2-5; TCRdb's D gene call, TRBD2, goes unchecked for lack of DNA. The CDR3 totals 16 residues. Germline CDR1 is ENHRY and CDR2 is SYGVKD. The CDR3 here is CAISESSVSGRETQYF.

This chain joins TRBV29-1 and TRBJ1-1; absent DNA, TCRdb's TRBD1 call cannot be checked. The CDR3 has 11 residues. The germline CDR1 and CDR2 sequences are SQVTM and ANQGSEA. CDR3 sequence reads: CSVPVGVEAFF.

This chain joins TRBV2 and TRBJ2-1; the TRBD1 assignment by TCRdb is unverifiable without DNA. The germline gives CDR1 SNHLY, CDR2 FYNNEI. The CDR3 extends over 14 amino acids. The CDR3 loop reads CASRGQSSYNEQFF.

This clonotype is identified as medium-sized from frequency. The V call is TRBV12-3 or TRBV12-4, the J call TRBJ1-1. CDR3 length equals 12 residues. This CDR3 is CASILVGTEAFF.

V gene TRBV7-6 combines with J gene TRBJ2-3; with no DNA, the TCRdb D assignment of TRBD1 cannot be verified. The CDR3 is made up of 16 amino acids. Looked up from germline, CDR1 is SGHVS and CDR2 is FNYEAQ. The CDR3 spells CASSFEVGLSGDTQYF.